The 7 T cell receptor beta chains listed next were all sequenced from one sample in a study of OX40 agonist ivuxolimab in advanced cancers. Sequencing used immunoSEQ multiplex PCR; TCRdb keeps in-frame clones, though not all of them. Of 45,000 to 60,000 clones in the sample, 79% were seen once. Sequenced here: CD4+ or CD8+ T cells sorted from blood, sampled in a trial of the OX40 agonist ivuxolimab. The receptors shown here come from an adult with an advanced solid tumor such as melanoma, head and neck, liver or kidney cancer.

V is TRBV2 and J is TRBJ2-3; a weak D match, TRBD2 (6 bases). Per germline, CDR1 SNHLY and CDR2 FYNNEI. The CDR3 has 14 residues. V lost 5 bases to trimming and J lost 6 bases, with 15 bases between them. CDR3 sequence: CASSFSGLGDTQYF. The CDR3 DNA follows: TGTGCCAGCAGTTTTAGCGGTCTTGGGGATACGCAGTATTTT.

This clone was observed a handful of times. V is TRBV7-2 and J is TRBJ1-4, with D perhaps TRBD1 (5 bases). V gave up 5 bases and J gave up 0 bases, with 16 bases separating them. The germline gives CDR1 SGHTA, CDR2 FQGNSA. The CDR3 is made up of 17 amino acids. CDR3 residues: CASSLDSDPATNEKLFF. In DNA, the CDR3 is TGTGCCAGCAGCCTAGACAGCGACCCTGCAACTAATGAAAAACTGTTTTTT.

CDR3 protein: CSVNNRGHGYTF. The CDR3 coding sequence is TGCAGCGTCAACAACAGGGGGCACGGCTACACCTTC. The rearrangement links TRBV29-1 to TRBJ1-2; TRBD1 agrees at 9 bases. Trimming at V came to 6 bases and at J to 8 bases, leaving 7 bases not matched to a gene. This CDR3 region has 12 residues. Germline assignment: CDR1 SQVTM and CDR2 ANQGSEA. Looking up the rest from reference TRBV29-1 and TRBJ1-2 gives the full variable domain: SAVISQKPSRDICQRGTSLTIQCQVDSQVTMMFWYRQQPGQSLTLIATANQGSEATYESGFVIDKFPISRPNLTFSTLTVSNMSPEDSSIYLCSVNNRGHGYTFGSGTRLTVV.

This clone was counted a few times. The chain joins TRBV6-5 to TRBJ1-1; TRBD1 agrees at 9 bases. Germline trimming cut 6 bases from V and 4 bases from J; bases unmatched to any gene: 6. Germline loops: CDR1 MNHEY, CDR2 SVGAGI. This CDR3 has 14 residues. CDR3 region: CASSSGQGVTEAFF. Here the CDR3 DNA reads TGTGCCAGCAGCTCGGGACAGGGAGTCACTGAAGCTTTCTTT.

This clone came up once. The V gene is TRBV11-3, the J gene TRBJ1-1; D is undetermined. The V and J ends lost 5 bases and 0 bases respectively, with 10 bases between them. The CDR3 spans 14 residues. CDR1 and CDR2 (germline): SGHNT, YENEEA. CDR3 region: CASSPTGMNTEAFF. The CDR3 bases are TGTGCCAGCAGCCCGACGGGAATGAACACTGAAGCTTTCTTT. The complete variable domain, with remaining parts taken from reference TRBV11-3 and TRBJ1-1, reads EAGVVQSPRYKIIEKKQPVAFWCNPISGHNTLYWYLQNLGQGPELLIRYENEEAVDDSQLPKDRFSAERLKGVDSTLKIQPAELGDSAVYLCASSPTGMNTEAFFGQGTRLTVV.

The rearrangement links TRBV30 to TRBJ1-2; the match to TRBD1 covers 10 bases. This CDR3 comprises 13 residues. Germline V gene lookup returns CDR1 GTSNPN and CDR2 SVGIG (reference sequence). The ends lost 3 bases at V and 7 bases at J; junction bases unmatched: 5. The CDR3 sequence: CAWRDRGTGGYTF. The DNA of the CDR3 is TGTGCCTGGAGGGACAGGGGGACTGGTGGCTACACCTTC.

The rearrangement uses TRBV19 and TRBJ1-5; D is unclear. Germline CDR1 is LNHDA and CDR2 is SQIVND (reference sequence). Trimming took 9 bases from V and 0 from J, leaving 9 bases between them. This CDR3 region has 13 residues. The CDR3: CASGPLSNQPQHF. In DNA, the CDR3 is TGTGCCAGCGGACCCCTTAGCAATCAGCCCCAGCATTTT.